The rows below give T cell receptor beta chains drawn from one sample of a study of vaccination and CD4 T cells after COVID-19. TCRdb fed the PCR reads into MiXCR, producing one record per CDR3 protein. The sample records 13,000 to 15,000 distinct CDR3 sequences, about 50% being singletons. Their target antigens are unknown. The sequencing sample was made of CD4+ T cells from blood, cultured in vitro. The receptor set was obtained from a human donor who had recovered from COVID-19. The CDR3 runs from the conserved cysteine through the conserved F or W. The order of the fields is J gene, D gene, V gene, clone size, CDR3 protein, CDR3 DNA. A D gene is named only where the DNA matches it firmly. Not every row has a clone size; where given, it reads once, few, many or a size class.

>TRBJ2-5|TRBD1|TRBV6-2/TRBV6-3|few
CASRYRGNLEETQYF
TGTGCCAGCAGGTACAGGGGGAACCTGGAGGAGACCCAGTACTTC
>TRBJ2-2|TRBD1|TRBV20-1|-
CSATDRGRLDTGELFF
TGCAGTGCTACGGACAGGGGAAGGCTAGATACCGGGGAGCTGTTTTTT
>TRBJ1-2|-|TRBV2|few
CASSDGIGYTF
TGTGCCAGCAGTGATGGAATTGGCTACACCTTC
>TRBJ2-5|-|TRBV9|-
CASSVDNQETQYF
TGTGCCAGCAGCGTAGACAACCAAGAGACCCAGTACTTC
>TRBJ2-1|-|TRBV27|-
CASSLRRDSSKFF
TGTGCCAGCAGTTTAAGGCGGGACAGTAGTAAGTTCTTC
>TRBJ2-3|TRBD2|TRBV28|-
CASSFQRLLAGGLPSDTQYF
TGTGCCAGCAGTTTCCAACGACTTCTAGCGGGAGGGCTCCCCTCAGATACGCAGTATTTT
>TRBJ2-7|TRBD1|TRBV20-1|-
CSASPGQGDWYEQYF
TGCAGTGCTAGCCCCGGACAGGGAGACTGGTACGAGCAGTACTTC
>TRBJ1-2|-|TRBV7-9|few
CASSGSGGGYTF
TGTGCCAGCAGCGGATCGGGCGGTGGCTACACCTTC
>TRBJ2-1|-|TRBV19|once
CASRNREALEQFF
TGTGCCAGTAGAAATAGGGAGGCGCTCGAACAGTTCTTC
>TRBJ2-3|-|TRBV20-1|-
CSATKSGGTQYF
TGCAGTGCCACAAAGTCCGGGGGAACGCAGTATTTT
>TRBJ2-7|TRBD2|TRBV6-4|-
CASSQHSSGGYEQYF
TGTGCCAGCAGTCAACATTCTAGCGGGGGCTACGAGCAGTACTTC
>TRBJ2-7|TRBD1|TRBV10-3|-
CAISERQGYEQYF
TGTGCCATCAGTGAGCGACAGGGCTACGAGCAGTACTTC
>TRBJ2-7|-|TRBV2|-
CASMETEVSYEQYF
TGTGCCAGCATGGAGACGGAGGTCTCCTACGAGCAGTACTTC
>TRBJ2-7|TRBD2|TRBV28|-
CASSPSGRPHEQYF
TGTGCCAGCAGTCCTAGCGGGAGGCCCCACGAGCAGTACTTC
>TRBJ1-4|TRBD1|TRBV6-2/TRBV6-3|-
CASSFATGNHEKLFF
TGTGCCAGCAGTTTCGCGACAGGGAACCACGAAAAACTGTTTTTT
>TRBJ2-1|-|TRBV6-1|-
CASSNRFLADNEQFF
TGTGCCAGCAGTAATCGATTCTTGGCCGACAATGAGCAGTTCTTC
>TRBJ2-2|TRBD1|TRBV20-1|-
CSARGPRQGARAGELFF
TGCAGTGCTAGAGGACCTCGACAGGGGGCGCGGGCCGGGGAGCTGTTTTTT
>TRBJ2-5|TRBD2|TRBV24-1|-
CATSDSGPSGGLAQYF
TGTGCCACCAGTGATTCCGGCCCTAGCGGGGGCCTGGCCCAGTACTTC
>TRBJ2-1|-|TRBV11-1|-
CASSLVRAGNIEQFF
TGTGCCAGCAGCCTCGTGAGAGCGGGTAATATTGAGCAGTTCTTC
>TRBJ2-2|-|TRBV7-2|few
CASSLYVGGNTGELFF
TGTGCCAGCAGCTTATACGTCGGGGGAAACACCGGGGAGCTGTTTTTT
>TRBJ2-7|-|TRBV20-1|-
CSARRERIRYEQYF
TGCAGTGCTAGAAGGGAGCGGATCCGTTACGAGCAGTACTTC
>TRBJ2-1|TRBD1|TRBV6-4|once
CASSLNRGVNEQFF
TGTGCCAGCAGTTTAAACAGGGGAGTCAATGAGCAGTTCTTC
>TRBJ1-5|-|TRBV12-3/TRBV12-4|-
CASSFNSRPNQPQHF
TGTGCCAGCAGTTTCAATTCTCGGCCTAATCAGCCCCAGCATTTT
>TRBJ2-3|-|TRBV20-1|medium-sized
CSARDRRFWDTQYF
TGCAGTGCTAGAGATAGGCGGTTCTGGGATACGCAGTATTTT
>TRBJ2-1|-|TRBV20-1|-
CSASFEQREQFF
TGCAGTGCTAGTTTCGAGCAGAGGGAGCAGTTCTTC
>TRBJ2-5|-|TRBV18|-
CASSPGVGSETQYF
TGTGCCAGCTCACCAGGGGTGGGGAGTGAGACCCAGTACTTC
>TRBJ2-7|TRBD1|TRBV6-2/TRBV6-3|-
CASTEGAREQYF
TGTGCCAGCACAGAGGGGGCGCGGGAGCAGTACTTC
>TRBJ2-7|TRBD2|TRBV12-3/TRBV12-4|-
CASSLAGGPYEQYF
TGTGCCAGCAGCCTAGCGGGAGGGCCATACGAGCAGTACTTC
>TRBJ1-2|-|TRBV28|few
CASSALGGNYGYTF
TGTGCCAGCAGTGCTCTGGGAGGGAACTATGGCTACACCTTC
>TRBJ2-7|-|TRBV28|-
CASNELRKGRSYEQYF
TGTGCCAGCAACGAACTCCGGAAGGGCCGCTCCTACGAGCAGTACTTC
>TRBJ1-5|-|TRBV28|-
CASSLISGGEPQHF
TGTGCCAGCAGTTTAATTTCCGGGGGCGAGCCCCAGCATTTT
>TRBJ1-5|TRBD1|TRBV20-1|-
CSARDPDRGQGQPQHF
TGCAGTGCTAGAGATCCCGACAGGGGGCAGGGTCAGCCCCAGCATTTT
>TRBJ1-2|-|TRBV20-1|-
CSVSSGIYGYTF
TGCAGTGTCAGTTCAGGGATCTATGGCTACACCTTC
>TRBJ1-2|TRBD1|TRBV7-3|few
CASSQDRDYGYTF
TGTGCCAGCAGTCAGGACAGGGACTATGGCTACACCTTC
>TRBJ2-7|TRBD1|TRBV20-1|-
CSAAGGSDEQYF
TGCAGTGCTGCAGGGGGATCAGACGAGCAGTACTTC
>TRBJ1-5|-|TRBV19|-
CASSIEGRGQPQHF
TGTGCCAGTAGTATAGAGGGCAGGGGTCAGCCCCAGCATTTT
>TRBJ2-3|-|TRBV20-1|-
CSARSQGGLETDTQYF
TGCAGTGCTAGGAGCCAGGGGGGGCTTGAGACAGATACGCAGTATTTT
>TRBJ1-5|-|TRBV7-2|-
CASSPPNNQPQHF
TGTGCCAGCAGCCCCCCTAACAATCAGCCCCAGCATTTT
>TRBJ2-3|-|TRBV7-7|few
CASSPAPKGTDTQYF
TGTGCTAGCAGCCCCGCACCAAAAGGGACAGATACGCAGTATTTT
>TRBJ1-5|-|TRBV15|few
CATSSPANPSNQPQHF
TGTGCCACCAGCAGTCCAGCTAACCCTAGCAATCAGCCCCAGCATTTT
>TRBJ1-1|TRBD1|TRBV6-2/TRBV6-3|few
CASSLGQGWMNTEAFF
TGTGCCAGCAGTCTCGGACAGGGATGGATGAACACTGAAGCTTTCTTT